These 12 T cell receptor beta chains originate from one sample sequenced in a study of Ad26.COV2.S vaccination and SARS-CoV-2 variants. The treatment: roughly 20 received Ad26.COV2.S at low or high dose, single or two shots; several received placebo; per-sample allocation not given. Sampling occurred on day 63 after the first vaccine or placebo injection. Produced via immunoSEQ multiplex PCR; TCRdb's table is partial and in-frame only. The sample consists of 300,000 to 350,000 clones, 85% to 90% of them appearing once. Material: peripheral blood, obtained in a trial of Ad26.COV2.S vaccine versus placebo. These receptors all stem from a person between 18 and 65 years old who received the Ad26.COV2.S COVID-19 vaccine or a placebo.

The chain employs TRBV18 and TRBJ2-7, with a possible D match to TRBD1 (5 bases). Germline V gene data show CDR1 as KGHSH and CDR2 as LQKENI. The V and J ends lost 1 base and 5 bases respectively, with 15 bases between them. The CDR3 runs to 15 residues. Here the CDR3 DNA reads TGTGCCAGCTCACCACTGACAGCTTCAGGCCACGAGCAGTACTTC. Its protein product is CASSPLTASGHEQYF. Variable domain in full (rest from reference TRBV18 and TRBJ2-7): NAGVMQNPRHLVRRRGQEARLRCSPMKGHSHVYWYRQLPEEGLKFMVYLQKENIIDESGMPKERFSAEFPKEGPSILRIQQVVRGDSAAYFCASSPLTASGHEQYFGPGTRLTVT.

This chain links TRBV27 with TRBJ2-7, with TRBD2 as a possible D gene (5 bases). The V and J ends lost 5 bases and 3 bases respectively, with 14 bases between them. Germline CDR1 is MNHEY and CDR2 is SMNVEV (reference sequence). This CDR3 region has 14 residues. CDR3 sequence: CASSPDSFLYEQYF. The CDR3 bases are TGTGCCAGCAGTCCGGACTCGTTCCTCTACGAGCAGTACTTC.

The gene calls are TRBV5-4 and TRBJ1-1; D gene unclear. V was shortened by 5 bases and J by 1 base, with 9 bases between the two germline ends. This CDR3 region has 13 residues. Germline V gene lookup returns CDR1 SGHNT and CDR2 YYREEE (reference sequence). The CDR3 here is CASSGMTNTEAFF. In DNA form, the CDR3 reads TGTGCCAGCAGTGGCATGACGAACACTGAAGCTTTCTTT.

The chain has TRBV4-2 and TRBJ2-6; D is ambiguous. V gave up 1 base and J gave up 3 bases, with 4 bases separating them. The CDR3 has 14 amino acids. The V gene's germline CDR1 is LGHNA and CDR2 YNFKEQ. CDR3 amino acids: CASSQGFGANVLTF. The CDR3 nucleotides are TGTGCCAGCAGCCAAGGATTTGGGGCCAACGTCCTGACTTTC.

The chain is built from TRBV10-3 and TRBJ2-3; 7 nucleotides match TRBD1. The germline V gene encodes CDR1 ENHRY and CDR2 SYGVKD. J gave up 3 bases and V 6 bases, and 0 bases lay outside the gene matches. CDR3 length: 12 residues. CDR3 amino acids: CAIRTGTDTQYF. Here the CDR3 DNA reads TGTGCCATCAGGACAGGGACAGATACGCAGTATTTT.

V and J are TRBV11-2 and TRBJ2-1, with 9 bases that match TRBD2. J gave up 6 bases and V 5 bases, and 11 bases lay outside the gene matches. CDR3 size: 16 residues. Germline lookup yields CDR1 SGHAT and CDR2 FQNNGV. The DNA of the CDR3 is TGTGCCAGCAGCCCTTCGGGCGGGGGGGCCTTCAATGAGCAGTTCTTC. Amino acid sequence: CASSPSGGGAFNEQFF.

V gene TRBV3-1 (or the pseudogene TRBV3-2) combines with J gene TRBJ1-1; 7 nucleotides align to TRBD1. Trimming took 6 bases from V and 1 from J; bases not matched to a gene: 5. Germline V gene data show CDR1 as LGHDT and CDR2 as YNNKEL (reference sequence). The CDR3 totals 14 residues. In DNA form, the CDR3 reads TGTGCCAGCAGGGGGACAGCTCCGAACACTGAAGCTTTCTTT. Amino acids: CASRGTAPNTEAFF.

This chain links TRBV19 with TRBJ2-3; D possibly matches TRBD1 or TRBD2 (5 bases each). CDR1 and CDR2 from the germline V gene are LNHDA and SQIVND (reference sequence). Trimming removed 7 bases at V and 4 bases at J, with 18 bases between. The CDR3 has 15 amino acids. The CDR3 spells CASTTPGRGPDTQYF. Here the CDR3 DNA reads TGTGCCAGTACAACGCCGGGACGGGGCCCAGATACGCAGTATTTT.

This chain connects TRBV12-5 to TRBJ2-1; 8 nucleotides agree with TRBD2. V dropped 5 bases and J dropped 8; count of bases not matched to a gene: 8. Per germline, CDR1 LGHNT and CDR2 FRNRAP. This CDR3 has 14 amino acids. The CDR3 coding sequence is TGTGCTAGTGGTCCCGGGACTAGGACCTATGAGCAGTTCTTC. Amino acid sequence: CASGPGTRTYEQFF.

In its sample, this clone was seen a few times. The J gene is TRBJ1-4, the V gene TRBV6-5, with TRBD1 identical over 10 bases. CDR1 is MNHEY and CDR2 is SVGAGI in the germline V gene. The CDR3 runs to 14 residues. V shed 6 bases, J shed 8 bases, and the junction held 6 bases outside the gene matches. The CDR3 spells CASRPGQGVEKLFF. CDR3 nucleotide sequence: TGTGCCAGCAGGCCAGGACAGGGGGTGGAAAAACTGTTTTTT.

The chain links TRBV18 to TRBJ2-7; TRBD1 matches at 11 bases. The CDR3 has 16 amino acids. The junction had 4 bases not matched to a gene; V was cut back by 1 base and J by 2 bases. Germline CDR1 reads KGHSH; CDR2 reads LQKENI. CDR3 in DNA: TGTGCCAGCTCACCACGGCGGGACAGGGGGGCCTACGAGCAGTACTTC. Encoded protein: CASSPRRDRGAYEQYF.

This clone was seen just once. Within the sample, other DNA sequences also encode this same CDR3. V and J are TRBV19 and TRBJ1-1; D unresolved. V was trimmed by 9 bases and J by 0 bases, leaving 11 bases between them. CDR1 is LNHDA and CDR2 is SQIVND in the germline V gene (reference sequence). The CDR3 is 13 amino acids. CDR3 bases: TGTGCCAGCCGCGGGCAGCTGAACACTGAAGCTTTCTTT. This translates into CASRGQLNTEAFF. Using reference TRBV19 and TRBJ1-1 for the parts outside the CDR3, the full variable domain is DGGITQSPKYLFRKEGQNVTLSCEQNLNHDAMYWYRQDPGQGLRLIYYSQIVNDFQKGDIAEGYSVSREKKESFPLTVTSAQKNPTAFYLCASRGQLNTEAFFGQGTRLTVV.